The rows below give T cell receptor beta chains drawn from one sample of a study of shared clonotypes between healthy human individuals. Using immunoSEQ multiplex PCR, the repertoire was profiled, and TCRdb retains in-frame clones only, with some absent. The table shows about 340,000 clones, with about 70% occurring only once. Sequencing was performed on memory CD4+ T cells sorted from blood. The receptors were sampled from a man between 25 and 39 years old in good health. Both conserved end residues are part of each CDR3. The D gene is left open where the match is weak. Size is omitted from some rows. Given values are once, few, many or a class for expanded clones.

d_call: TRBD2
j_call: TRBJ2-1
v_call: TRBV6-1
clone_size: few
cdr3_nt: TGTGCCAGCTGGTTAATAGCGGGGTTTTACAATGAGCAGTTCTTC
cdr3_aa: CASWLIAGFYNEQFF

d_call: -
j_call: TRBJ2-1
v_call: TRBV11-2
clone_size: -
cdr3_nt: TGTGCCAGCAGCTTAGTTCAGGGATGGCGCAAAACCTCCTACAATGAGCAGTTCTTC
cdr3_aa: CASSLVQGWRKTSYNEQFF

d_call: TRBD2
j_call: TRBJ2-7
v_call: TRBV28
clone_size: once
cdr3_nt: TGTGCCGGATTAGGACTAGCGGGCAATAAAATCACCTACGAGCAGTATTTC
cdr3_aa: CAGLGLAGNKITYEQYF

d_call: TRBD2
j_call: TRBJ2-1
v_call: TRBV5-6
clone_size: -
cdr3_nt: TGTGCCAGCAGCTACCGGGGACTAGAACACAATGAGCAGTTCTTC
cdr3_aa: CASSYRGLEHNEQFF

d_call: -
j_call: TRBJ2-3
v_call: TRBV11-2
clone_size: many
cdr3_nt: TGTGCCAGCGCCTTGGGGAGGGATACGCAGTATTTT
cdr3_aa: CASALGRDTQYF

d_call: TRBD1
j_call: TRBJ1-1
v_call: TRBV7-3
clone_size: -
cdr3_nt: TGTGCCAGCAGCTTAACAGGGGGCGACACTGAAGCTTTCTTT
cdr3_aa: CASSLTGGDTEAFF

d_call: -
j_call: TRBJ1-4
v_call: TRBV5-1
clone_size: -
cdr3_nt: TGCGCCAGCAGTAGTCAGGGGAACGGTGAAAAACTGTTTTTT
cdr3_aa: CASSSQGNGEKLFF

d_call: -
j_call: TRBJ2-1
v_call: TRBV5-4
clone_size: many
cdr3_nt: TGTGCCAGCAGCCCTGTCGGGGACGATGAGCAGTTCTTC
cdr3_aa: CASSPVGDDEQFF

d_call: -
j_call: TRBJ2-5
v_call: TRBV2
clone_size: -
cdr3_nt: TGTGCCAGCGGTCTAGGGGGGGGCCAAGAGACCCAGTACTTC
cdr3_aa: CASGLGGGQETQYF

d_call: TRBD1
j_call: TRBJ2-7
v_call: TRBV29-1
clone_size: -
cdr3_nt: TGCAGCGCTAAGGGACAGGGGGGCGGGTACGAGCAGTACTTC
cdr3_aa: CSAKGQGGGYEQYF

d_call: -
j_call: TRBJ2-1
v_call: TRBV25-1
clone_size: -
cdr3_nt: TGTGCCAGCAGTAAACCCCCGGAGCTAAATGAGCAGTTCTTC
cdr3_aa: CASSKPPELNEQFF

d_call: TRBD1
j_call: TRBJ2-7
v_call: TRBV2
clone_size: -
cdr3_nt: TGTGCCAGCAGCGAGCCGGGACAGGGGAGGTCCTACGAGCAGTACTTC
cdr3_aa: CASSEPGQGRSYEQYF

d_call: -
j_call: TRBJ2-2
v_call: TRBV14
clone_size: -
cdr3_nt: TGTGCCAGCAGCCAGTTGGTGGCCGGGGAGCTGTTTTTT
cdr3_aa: CASSQLVAGELFF

d_call: -
j_call: TRBJ2-5
v_call: TRBV7-9
clone_size: once
cdr3_nt: TGTGCCAGCAGCTTACATACAGGGAAAGAGACCCAGTACTTC
cdr3_aa: CASSLHTGKETQYF

d_call: TRBD1
j_call: TRBJ2-7
v_call: TRBV5-5
clone_size: -
cdr3_nt: TGTGCCAGCAGCCAGGACAGGGGAGGGGAGCAGTACTTC
cdr3_aa: CASSQDRGGEQYF

d_call: TRBD2
j_call: TRBJ2-3
v_call: TRBV5-4
clone_size: -
cdr3_nt: TGTGCCAGCAGCTCTAGCGGAGGTAGCACAGATACGCAGTATTTT
cdr3_aa: CASSSSGGSTDTQYF

d_call: TRBD1
j_call: TRBJ2-3
v_call: TRBV7-9
clone_size: few
cdr3_nt: TGTGCCAGCAGCTCCAGGGGGTACGGCACAGATACGCAGTATTTT
cdr3_aa: CASSSRGYGTDTQYF

d_call: TRBD2
j_call: TRBJ2-6
v_call: TRBV11-2
clone_size: -
cdr3_nt: TGTGCCAGCAGCCCATGGGGGGGTGGTGGGGCCAACGTCCTGACTTTC
cdr3_aa: CASSPWGGGGANVLTF

d_call: TRBD1
j_call: TRBJ1-3
v_call: TRBV11-2
clone_size: -
cdr3_nt: TGTGCCAGCAGCTTGACAGGGGCTGGAAACACCATATATTTT
cdr3_aa: CASSLTGAGNTIYF

d_call: -
j_call: TRBJ1-6
v_call: TRBV5-8
clone_size: once
cdr3_nt: TGTGCCAGCAGCCCAGGGGTTCTAAATTCACCCCTCCACTTT
cdr3_aa: CASSPGVLNSPLHF

d_call: TRBD1
j_call: TRBJ1-2
v_call: TRBV5-5
clone_size: -
cdr3_nt: TGTGCCAGCAGCTTGGGCCCTGACAGGGTGTATGGCTACACCTTC
cdr3_aa: CASSLGPDRVYGYTF

d_call: -
j_call: TRBJ1-2
v_call: TRBV28
clone_size: -
cdr3_nt: TGTGCCAGCACGGGTTGGAATGTTGATGGCTACACCTTC
cdr3_aa: CASTGWNVDGYTF

d_call: TRBD1
j_call: TRBJ2-3
v_call: TRBV5-6
clone_size: -
cdr3_nt: TGTGCCAGCAGCCTCATATGGACAGGGCTTGGAGATACGCAGTATTTT
cdr3_aa: CASSLIWTGLGDTQYF

d_call: TRBD2
j_call: TRBJ2-7
v_call: TRBV19
clone_size: -
cdr3_nt: TGTGCCAGTAGTCGGGGGGGACTCTACGAGCAGTACTTC
cdr3_aa: CASSRGGLYEQYF

d_call: TRBD1
j_call: TRBJ2-7
v_call: TRBV6-5
clone_size: -
cdr3_nt: TGTGCCAGCAAAGAAACTATCGGGACAGCCTACGAGCAGTACTTC
cdr3_aa: CASKETIGTAYEQYF

d_call: TRBD1
j_call: TRBJ1-1
v_call: TRBV25-1
clone_size: -
cdr3_nt: TGTGCCAGCCACAGGGACAGGGGAGGCACTGAAGCTTTCTTT
cdr3_aa: CASHRDRGGTEAFF

d_call: TRBD2
j_call: TRBJ2-5
v_call: TRBV7-9
clone_size: -
cdr3_nt: TGTGCCAGCAGCTCAACTAGCGGTGGGGAGACCCAGTACTTC
cdr3_aa: CASSSTSGGETQYF

d_call: -
j_call: TRBJ2-7
v_call: TRBV18
clone_size: once
cdr3_nt: TGTGCCAGCTCAGACCGACAGACCGAGCAGTACTTC
cdr3_aa: CASSDRQTEQYF

d_call: -
j_call: TRBJ1-5
v_call: TRBV28
clone_size: -
cdr3_nt: TGTGCCAGCAGTTTAAGGGGGGCGTCTCAGCCCCAGCATTTT
cdr3_aa: CASSLRGASQPQHF

d_call: -
j_call: TRBJ2-3
v_call: TRBV5-1
clone_size: -
cdr3_nt: TGCGCCAGCAGCTTCGTAGCACCCCCGAGCACAGATACGCAGTATTTT
cdr3_aa: CASSFVAPPSTDTQYF

d_call: -
j_call: TRBJ1-4
v_call: TRBV5-1
clone_size: -
cdr3_nt: TGCGCCAGCAGCCCCGGGTCTCCTAATGAAAAACTGTTTTTT
cdr3_aa: CASSPGSPNEKLFF

d_call: -
j_call: TRBJ1-3
v_call: TRBV10-3
clone_size: -
cdr3_nt: TGTGCCATCAGTGAGGCAGGGACTGGAAACACCATATATTTT
cdr3_aa: CAISEAGTGNTIYF

d_call: TRBD1
j_call: TRBJ2-1
v_call: TRBV7-9
clone_size: -
cdr3_nt: TGTGCCAGCAGCGTCAGACAGGGAGAACCCTCGGACTCCTACAATGAGCAGTTCTTC
cdr3_aa: CASSVRQGEPSDSYNEQFF

d_call: -
j_call: TRBJ2-7
v_call: TRBV7-2
clone_size: -
cdr3_nt: TGTGCCAGCAGCTTTGGGGGAACAGGCTACGAGCAGTACTTC
cdr3_aa: CASSFGGTGYEQYF

d_call: -
j_call: TRBJ2-1
v_call: TRBV15
clone_size: -
cdr3_nt: TGTGCCACCAGCAGGAAAAGGGAGTGGGATGAGCAGTTCTTC
cdr3_aa: CATSRKREWDEQFF

d_call: TRBD1
j_call: TRBJ2-3
v_call: TRBV14
clone_size: -
cdr3_nt: TGTGCCAGCAGCCCAGAGGGACAGGGGACAGATACGCAGTATTTT
cdr3_aa: CASSPEGQGTDTQYF

d_call: TRBD2
j_call: TRBJ2-3
v_call: TRBV5-1
clone_size: few
cdr3_nt: TGCGCCAGCTGCCAAGTCCCGGGACTAGCAAATACGCAGTATTTT
cdr3_aa: CASCQVPGLANTQYF

d_call: -
j_call: TRBJ2-3
v_call: TRBV2
clone_size: -
cdr3_nt: TGTGCCAGCAGTGAAGCGCTTTTGAGTTCAGATACGCAGTATTTT
cdr3_aa: CASSEALLSSDTQYF

d_call: -
j_call: TRBJ2-1
v_call: TRBV11-3
clone_size: -
cdr3_nt: TGTGCCAGCAGCTTAGACAGTACTCGAGGGGCGACTCGACGGGGAGTTGAGCAGTTCTTC
cdr3_aa: CASSLDSTRGATRRGVEQFF

d_call: TRBD2
j_call: TRBJ2-1
v_call: TRBV11-2
clone_size: -
cdr3_nt: TGTGCCAGCAGCTCTTATAGCGGGAAGGGGAATGAGCAGTTCTTC
cdr3_aa: CASSSYSGKGNEQFF

d_call: -
j_call: TRBJ2-7
v_call: TRBV2
clone_size: -
cdr3_nt: TGTGCCAGCAGTGGGTATTTGGGGAGCGAGCAGTACTTC
cdr3_aa: CASSGYLGSEQYF

d_call: TRBD2
j_call: TRBJ2-1
v_call: TRBV15
clone_size: -
cdr3_nt: TGTGCCACCAGCAGAGGTGGGAGGGAGAAAAATGAGCAGTTCTTC
cdr3_aa: CATSRGGREKNEQFF

d_call: -
j_call: TRBJ1-5
v_call: TRBV7-8
clone_size: -
cdr3_nt: TGTGCCAGCAGCACAAAGAGCAATCAGCCCCAGCATTTT
cdr3_aa: CASSTKSNQPQHF

d_call: -
j_call: TRBJ2-7
v_call: TRBV7-9
clone_size: -
cdr3_nt: TGTGCCAGCAGCTTACATGGGAGCTCCTACGAGCAGTACTTC
cdr3_aa: CASSLHGSSYEQYF

d_call: TRBD2
j_call: TRBJ2-3
v_call: TRBV5-1
clone_size: -
cdr3_nt: TGCGCCAGCAGCTGGGCGGGAGCGGGCACAGATACGCAGTATTTT
cdr3_aa: CASSWAGAGTDTQYF

d_call: -
j_call: TRBJ2-3
v_call: TRBV4-3
clone_size: -
cdr3_nt: TGCGCCAGCAGCCAAGAGGTTAGCCACAGTCGTACAGATACGCAGTATTTT
cdr3_aa: CASSQEVSHSRTDTQYF

d_call: TRBD1
j_call: TRBJ2-3
v_call: TRBV7-9
clone_size: few
cdr3_nt: TGTGCCAGCAGCTTAGGGGACAGGGGTATCGCAGATACGCAGTATTTT
cdr3_aa: CASSLGDRGIADTQYF

d_call: TRBD2
j_call: TRBJ2-1
v_call: TRBV5-4
clone_size: -
cdr3_nt: TGTGCCAGCAGCTCTCAGTGGCGGGAGGGCTCCAATGAGCAGTTCTTC
cdr3_aa: CASSSQWREGSNEQFF

d_call: -
j_call: TRBJ1-1
v_call: TRBV9
clone_size: -
cdr3_nt: TGTGCCAGCAGCGTAGAAGCGGGGGGCACTGAAGCTTTCTTT
cdr3_aa: CASSVEAGGTEAFF

d_call: -
j_call: TRBJ2-3
v_call: TRBV14
clone_size: few
cdr3_nt: TGTGCCAGCAGCCAATCGAGAATAGGCGGTACGCAGTATTTT
cdr3_aa: CASSQSRIGGTQYF

d_call: -
j_call: TRBJ2-7
v_call: TRBV21-1
clone_size: once
cdr3_nt: TGTGCCAGCAGCCGACGGACAGGGCACCACGAGCAGTACTTC
cdr3_aa: CASSRRTGHHEQYF